A selection of T cell receptor beta chains follows, all from one sample in a study of blood T cells in healthy people across ages. TCRdb ran MiXCR on the 5' RACE reads and lists one entry per CDR3 protein. The profile shows 1,300,000 or so distinct CDR3 sequences, almost 60% of them singletons. Sequencing was carried out using blood. These receptor sequences come from a man aged 18-30 years in good health. Both conserved end residues are part of each CDR3. Each record gives: V gene, clone size, D gene, J gene, CDR3 protein, CDR3 DNA. The D gene is left open where the match is weak. Clone size appears in some rows only: once, few, many, or a class for an expanded clone.

V: TRBV29-1; size: few; D: NA; J: TRBJ2-1; CDR3: CSHRVVYNEQFF; DNA: TGCAGCCACCGAGTGGTCTACAATGAGCAGTTCTTC
V: TRBV5-1; size: NA; D: NA; J: TRBJ1-3; CDR3: CASSLVSAESGNTIYF; DNA: TGCGCCAGCAGCTTGGTGTCAGCGGAGTCTGGAAACACCATATATTTT
V: TRBV3-1; size: NA; D: TRBD2; J: TRBJ2-5; CDR3: CASSQDLLAGDQETQYF; DNA: TGTGCCAGCAGCCAAGATCTGCTAGCGGGAGATCAAGAGACCCAGTACTTC
V: TRBV5-1; size: NA; D: TRBD2; J: TRBJ2-1; CDR3: CASSLSTSGPYNEQFF; DNA: TGCGCCAGCAGCTTGTCGACTAGCGGGCCCTACAATGAGCAGTTCTTC
V: TRBV9; size: NA; D: NA; J: TRBJ2-1; CDR3: CASSVALSTRAVPFDEQFF; DNA: TGTGCCAGCAGCGTAGCACTTTCTACAAGGGCAGTCCCGTTCGATGAGCAGTTCTTC
V: TRBV20-1; size: few; D: NA; J: TRBJ2-7; CDR3: CSADRGVPAYEQYF; DNA: TGCAGTGCCGACAGAGGAGTACCCGCCTACGAGCAGTACTTC
V: TRBV20-1; size: NA; D: TRBD1; J: TRBJ1-2; CDR3: CSARSGGRYGYTF; DNA: TGCAGTGCTAGGTCAGGGGGCCGCTATGGCTACACCTTC
V: TRBV20-1; size: NA; D: NA; J: TRBJ1-1; CDR3: CSALRSGTEAFF; DNA: TGCAGTGCTTTGCGTTCGGGCACTGAAGCTTTCTTT
V: TRBV27; size: NA; D: NA; J: TRBJ2-5; CDR3: CASSLLSGLQETQYF; DNA: TGTGCCAGCAGTTTACTGAGCGGTCTACAAGAGACCCAGTACTTC
V: TRBV3-1; size: once; D: TRBD1; J: TRBJ2-7; CDR3: CASSHTGASGIYEQYF; DNA: TGTGCCAGCAGCCATACAGGGGCCTCGGGTATATACGAGCAGTACTTC
V: TRBV7-9; size: NA; D: TRBD1; J: TRBJ1-2; CDR3: CASSLGTGLSRQGYTF; DNA: TGTGCCAGCAGCTTGGGGACAGGTTTGAGTCGTCAGGGCTACACCTTC
V: TRBV6-6; size: NA; D: TRBD2; J: TRBJ2-7; CDR3: CASSLTSVNYEQYF; DNA: TGTGCCAGCAGTCTTACTAGCGTAAACTACGAGCAGTACTTC
V: TRBV20-1; size: few; D: TRBD2; J: TRBJ2-1; CDR3: CSARGGRETYEQFF; DNA: TGCAGTGCTAGGGGCGGGAGAGAGACGTATGAGCAGTTCTTC
V: TRBV20-1; size: NA; D: NA; J: TRBJ2-5; CDR3: CSAGEVWAPETQYF; DNA: TGCAGTGCTGGCGAAGTATGGGCCCCAGAGACCCAGTACTTC
V: TRBV29-1; size: NA; D: NA; J: TRBJ2-1; CDR3: CSVGSPGTRNEQFF; DNA: TGCAGCGTTGGTAGTCCCGGGACAAGGAATGAGCAGTTCTTC
V: TRBV5-1; size: NA; D: TRBD1; J: TRBJ1-1; CDR3: CASSWDRTGNTEAFF; DNA: TGCGCCAGCAGCTGGGACCGGACAGGGAACACTGAAGCTTTCTTT
V: TRBV13; size: NA; D: NA; J: TRBJ1-2; CDR3: CASSNSGSYGYTF; DNA: TGTGCCAGCAGCAACTCCGGGAGCTATGGCTACACCTTC
V: TRBV3-1; size: NA; D: NA; J: TRBJ2-2; CDR3: CASSQAPGANTGELFF; DNA: TGTGCCAGCAGCCAAGCCCCGGGAGCGAACACCGGGGAGCTGTTTTTT
V: TRBV7-9; size: NA; D: NA; J: TRBJ1-4; CDR3: CASSPMEEREKLFF; DNA: TGTGCCAGCAGCCCTATGGAGGAGCGTGAAAAACTGTTTTTT
V: TRBV10-3; size: NA; D: NA; J: TRBJ2-7; CDR3: CAIRRDITYEQYF; DNA: TGTGCCATCAGACGGGACATTACCTACGAGCAGTACTTC
V: TRBV7-2; size: few; D: NA; J: TRBJ1-6; CDR3: CASSPPRGGRNSPLHF; DNA: TGTGCCAGCAGTCCGCCTCGGGGGGGGCGCAATTCACCCCTCCACTTT
V: TRBV12-3/TRBV12-4; size: NA; D: NA; J: TRBJ1-4; CDR3: CASRAGTDEKLFF; DNA: TGTGCCAGCAGGGCAGGCACTGATGAAAAACTGTTTTTT
V: TRBV20-1; size: NA; D: TRBD2; J: TRBJ2-1; CDR3: CSANRLAGDEQFF; DNA: TGCAGTGCCAACCGACTAGCGGGCGATGAGCAGTTCTTC
V: TRBV2; size: NA; D: TRBD2; J: TRBJ2-5; CDR3: CASGGLAGGNNVQYF; DNA: TGTGCCAGCGGGGGACTAGCGGGGGGTAACAATGTGCAGTACTTC
V: TRBV2; size: NA; D: TRBD1; J: TRBJ2-3; CDR3: CASRVGTGANTDTQYF; DNA: TGTGCCAGCAGGGTTGGGACAGGCGCCAACACAGATACGCAGTATTTT
V: TRBV28; size: NA; D: NA; J: TRBJ1-5; CDR3: CASIPGAPNQPQHF; DNA: TGTGCCAGCATCCCCGGGGCTCCCAATCAGCCCCAGCATTTT
V: TRBV27; size: NA; D: TRBD1; J: TRBJ2-1; CDR3: CASSLWGQGGYNEQFF; DNA: TGTGCCAGCAGTTTATGGGGACAGGGAGGCTACAATGAGCAGTTCTTC
V: TRBV7-2; size: few; D: NA; J: TRBJ2-7; CDR3: CASSSQQGSSYEQYF; DNA: TGTGCCAGCAGCTCCCAACAGGGATCGTCGTACGAGCAGTACTTC
V: TRBV7-9; size: NA; D: NA; J: TRBJ2-1; CDR3: CASSLNERPSYNEQFF; DNA: TGTGCCAGCAGCTTAAACGAGCGTCCCTCCTACAATGAGCAGTTCTTC
V: TRBV14; size: NA; D: NA; J: TRBJ1-2; CDR3: CASSRGGDLYGYTF; DNA: TGTGCCAGCAGCCGGGGAGGGGACCTCTATGGCTACACCTTC
V: TRBV4-1; size: NA; D: TRBD1; J: TRBJ2-4; CDR3: CASSRPGTGGQNIQYF; DNA: TGCGCCAGCAGCCGTCCCGGAACAGGGGGCCAAAACATTCAGTACTTC
V: TRBV4-2; size: few; D: NA; J: TRBJ1-6; CDR3: CASSQDRSRTAPLHF; DNA: TGTGCCAGCAGCCAAGATAGATCCCGGACGGCACCCCTCCACTTT
V: TRBV4-3; size: NA; D: TRBD2; J: TRBJ2-7; CDR3: CASSQDGAGGPVEQYF; DNA: TGCGCCAGCAGCCAAGATGGAGCGGGGGGGCCGGTCGAGCAGTACTTC
V: TRBV6-2/TRBV6-3; size: NA; D: TRBD1; J: TRBJ2-1; CDR3: CASSPTRQGNNEQFF; DNA: TGTGCCAGCAGTCCCACTCGACAGGGGAACAATGAGCAGTTCTTC
V: TRBV12-3/TRBV12-4; size: few; D: TRBD1; J: TRBJ2-7; CDR3: CASSPYLTGEYEQYF; DNA: TGTGCCAGCAGCCCCTATCTCACAGGGGAGTACGAGCAGTACTTC
V: TRBV10-2; size: NA; D: NA; J: TRBJ2-2; CDR3: CASSALPGPGTGELFF; DNA: TGCGCCAGCAGTGCCCTCCCGGGACCTGGGACCGGGGAGCTGTTTTTT
V: TRBV7-2; size: NA; D: NA; J: TRBJ2-1; CDR3: CASSLLDHRDFVEQFF; DNA: TGTGCCAGCAGCTTATTAGACCATCGGGACTTTGTGGAGCAGTTCTTT
V: TRBV25-1; size: few; D: NA; J: TRBJ2-7; CDR3: CASGYWDEQYF; DNA: TGTGCCAGCGGCTACTGGGACGAGCAGTACTTC
V: TRBV2; size: NA; D: NA; J: TRBJ2-4; CDR3: CASTGRTKNIQYF; DNA: TGTGCCAGCACCGGAAGGACCAAAAACATTCAGTACTTC
V: TRBV6-1; size: NA; D: NA; J: TRBJ2-4; CDR3: CASKGAQYLNIQYF; DNA: TGTGCCAGCAAAGGGGCGCAGTACCTAAACATTCAGTACTTC
V: TRBV4-2; size: NA; D: TRBD1; J: TRBJ2-7; CDR3: CASSQDLPGQATSYEQYF; DNA: TGTGCCAGCAGCCAAGATCTACCGGGACAGGCGACCTCCTACGAGCAGTACTTC
V: TRBV7-9; size: few; D: NA; J: TRBJ2-1; CDR3: CASSSLEGNEQFF; DNA: TGTGCCAGCAGCTCCCTTGAGGGGAATGAGCAGTTCTTC
V: TRBV15; size: NA; D: NA; J: TRBJ2-7; CDR3: CATSRDTLKYEQYF; DNA: TGTGCCACCAGCAGAGATACCCTCAAATACGAGCAGTACTTC
V: TRBV4-2; size: NA; D: TRBD2; J: TRBJ2-1; CDR3: CASSPLTSGSSYNEQFF; DNA: TGTGCCAGCAGCCCGCTGACTAGCGGGAGCTCCTACAATGAGCAGTTCTTC
V: TRBV12-3/TRBV12-4; size: few; D: NA; J: TRBJ2-2; CDR3: CASITGTGELFF; DNA: TGTGCCAGCATAACAGGGACCGGGGAGCTGTTTTTT
V: TRBV11-1; size: NA; D: TRBD2; J: TRBJ2-3; CDR3: CASSPGSGTAATDTQYF; DNA: TGTGCCAGCAGCCCGGGAAGCGGGACCGCCGCCACAGATACGCAGTATTTT
V: TRBV7-9; size: few; D: TRBD1; J: TRBJ1-6; CDR3: CASSPDRGKYSPLHF; DNA: TGTGCCAGCAGCCCTGACAGGGGTAAATATTCACCCCTCCACTTT
V: TRBV7-2; size: NA; D: TRBD2; J: TRBJ2-1; CDR3: CASRSGAYVQFF; DNA: TGTGCCAGCAGGAGCGGGGCTTATGTGCAGTTCTTC
V: TRBV9; size: NA; D: NA; J: TRBJ1-5; CDR3: CASSVEVRSQPQHF; DNA: TGTGCCAGCAGCGTAGAGGTCAGGTCACAGCCCCAGCATTTT
V: TRBV5-8; size: NA; D: TRBD2; J: TRBJ2-1; CDR3: CASSFPGGTIYNEQFF; DNA: TGTGCCAGCAGCTTTCCGGGGGGAACGATTTACAATGAGCAGTTCTTC